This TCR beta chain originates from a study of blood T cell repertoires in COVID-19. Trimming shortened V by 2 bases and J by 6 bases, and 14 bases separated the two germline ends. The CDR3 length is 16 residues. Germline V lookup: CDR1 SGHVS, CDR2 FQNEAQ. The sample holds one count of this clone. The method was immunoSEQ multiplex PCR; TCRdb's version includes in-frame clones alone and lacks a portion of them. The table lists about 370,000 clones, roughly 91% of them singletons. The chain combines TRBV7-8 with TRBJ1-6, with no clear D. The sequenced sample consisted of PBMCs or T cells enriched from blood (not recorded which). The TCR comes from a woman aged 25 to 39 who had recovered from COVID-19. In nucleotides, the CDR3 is TGTGCCAGCAGCTTACCTGGAGGGTTTGGTAATTCACCCCTCCACTTT. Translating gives CASSLPGGFGNSPLHF.